Reported below is one T cell receptor beta chain. cDNA synthesis used the whole RNA isolate, giving expressed TCRB sequences. The method was immunoSEQ multiplex PCR; TCRdb's version includes in-frame clones alone and lacks a portion of them. The top ten clones hold around 0.02% of a sample with 860,000 or so clones, roughly 17% of them seen once. Each of the CD4+ naive, central memory, regulatory and stem cell-like memory populations was sorted via CD45RO/CCR7/CD25/CD127/CD95/CD27. This entry belongs to a study of beta chain features in type 1 diabetes. Study as a whole: Cell yields, gender and age were similar in healthy donors and patients.

CDR1 and CDR2 from the germline V gene are SEHNR and FQNEAQ (reference sequence). The V and J ends lost 5 bases and 5 bases respectively, with 21 bases between them. The CDR3 is made up of 16 amino acids. The TCR was taken from a woman in her late teens or twenties in good health. The sample consisted of naive CD4+ T cells from blood. This chain links TRBV7-9 with TRBJ2-5; a weak D match, TRBD2 (5 bases). The CDR3 protein is CASSRAGGPAGETQYF. CDR3 nucleotide sequence: TGTGCCAGCAGCCGCGCGGGCGGGCCGGCCGGGGAGACCCAGTACTTC.